This T cell receptor beta chain appears in the sequencing data of a study of blood T cell repertoires in COVID-19. At the level of the study: The origin of the acute and convalescent COVID-19 samples was the United States, Italy and Spain. From T cells, B-cell-depleted T cells, or PBMCs came the material, which was cDNA or gDNA.

The authors' processing: From reference gene primer amplification, estimates of nucleated cell counts were derived. Method: immunoSEQ multiplex PCR; TCRdb's copy keeps in-frame clones and lacks some. Clone size and V and J calls were adopted from that table, with D and trimming inferred from the DNA. The sample has 150,000 to 200,000 clones; roughly nine tenths are singletons. This CDR3 region has 14 residues. Between the trimmed V and J ends, which lost 3 bases and 2 bases, there was a span of 10 bases. Germline-derived CDR1 and CDR2 are KGHSH and LQKENI. One Seattle source followed patients from active infection through their disease course.

This receptor was taken from a woman aged 55-70 years with COVID-19, enrolled during active disease. The sequencing sample was made of peripheral blood. V usage is TRBV18 and J usage is TRBJ1-1; a weak D match, TRBD1 (6 bases). The CDR3 DNA reads TGTGCCAGCTCACCGTGGGGGACAAACACTGAAGCTTTCTTT. Translated, it gives CASSPWGTNTEAFF.